A single sample gave rise to the 29 T cell receptor beta chains below, sequenced in a study of T cell changes during pregnancy in multiple sclerosis. Assay used: immunoSEQ multiplex PCR; TCRdb lists only in-frame clones, some missing. The sample includes about 64,000 clones, around 97% of them seen just once. The sequencing here drew on CD8+ T cells from peripheral blood mononuclear cells, taken after pregnancy. Receptors originate from a female donor with multiple sclerosis, enrolled in a pregnancy study.

V usage is TRBV27 and J usage is TRBJ2-3; 12 bases agree with TRBD2. V lost 6 bases to trimming and J lost 7 bases; unmatched junction nucleotides: 11. CDR1 is MNHEY, CDR2 SMNVEV, per germline (reference sequence). The CDR3 sequence is 16 residues long. The CDR3 bases are TGTGCCAGCAGCGCTCCCCTAGCGGGAGGGTTGAATACGCAGTATTTT. Protein sequence: CASSAPLAGGLNTQYF.

The chain has TRBV29-1 and TRBJ1-1, with no clear D. CDR1 and CDR2 (germline): SQVTM, ANQGSEA. The V gene lost 6 bases and the J gene lost 3 bases, with 8 bases spanning the gap. The CDR3 is 11 amino acids. The CDR3 reads CSVADHTEAFF. The CDR3 DNA reads TGCAGCGTGGCGGATCACACTGAAGCTTTCTTT.

CDR3 nucleotides: TGTGCCAGTAGTTCCCTCAATCAGCCCCAGCATTTT. Its translation is CASSSLNQPQHF. V usage is TRBV19 and J usage is TRBJ1-5; D gene uncertain. CDR3 length equals 12 residues. Germline lookup yields CDR1 LNHDA and CDR2 SQIVND (reference sequence). V lost 5 bases, J lost 3 bases, and 5 bases lay in between.

The chain has TRBV7-9 and TRBJ1-1, with TRBD1 as a possible D gene (6 bases). Germline assignment: CDR1 SEHNR and CDR2 FQNEAQ (reference sequence). Trimming shortened V by 4 bases and J by 0 bases, and 12 bases separated the two germline ends. The CDR3 is 15 residues long. CDR3 loop: CASSSPTGMNTEAFF. The CDR3 bases are TGTGCCAGCAGCTCCCCGACAGGAATGAACACTGAAGCTTTCTTT.

The chain is built from TRBV19 and TRBJ2-1; unclear D gene. CDR1 LNHDA and CDR2 SQIVND come from the germline V gene (reference sequence). V was clipped by 2 bases and J by 7 bases, with 9 bases between them. CDR3 size: 13 residues. The CDR3: CASSIKSGNEQFF. CDR3 sequence (DNA): TGTGCCAGTAGTATAAAGTCAGGAAATGAGCAGTTCTTC.

The V call is TRBV27, the J call TRBJ2-7; D is perhaps TRBD1 (6 bases). Germline values: CDR1 MNHEY, CDR2 SMNVEV (reference sequence). The CDR3 is made up of 16 amino acids. The V end was cut by 0 bases, the J end by 0 bases, with 12 bases between. CDR3 in amino acids: CASSLSILTGSYEQYF. Here the CDR3 DNA reads TGTGCCAGCAGTTTATCTATTTTGACAGGCTCCTACGAGCAGTACTTC.

This clone is a singleton in its sample. The chain joins TRBV29-1 to TRBJ2-5; 9 nucleotides line up with TRBD1. The J call may be wrong; the DNA end is better matched by TRBJ2-7. CDR3 length: 14 amino acids. Looked up from germline, CDR1 is SQVTM and CDR2 is ANQGSEA. The CDR3 coding sequence is TGCAGCGTTGAAGTAACAGGGGGCGGATACGAGCAGTACTTC. Protein product: CSVEVTGGGYEQYF.

The CDR3 loop reads CASSFRVGDEQYF. CDR3 bases: TGTGCCAGCAGTTTCAGGGTAGGTGACGAGCAGTACTTC. The chain employs TRBV28 and TRBJ2-7, with D tentatively TRBD1 (5 bases). The V gene lost 3 bases and the J gene lost 5 bases, with 11 bases spanning the gap. The germline gives CDR1 MDHEN, CDR2 SYDVKM. The CDR3 is 13 residues long.

CDR3 protein: CASSSRDRVREQYF. The CDR3 DNA is TGTGCCAGCAGCTCCCGGGACAGGGTGAGGGAGCAGTACTTC. This sequence joins TRBV7-9 and TRBJ2-7; 9 bases line up with TRBD1. The CDR3 is made up of 14 amino acids. Germline lookup yields CDR1 SEHNR and CDR2 FQNEAQ (reference sequence). Unmatched junction bases numbered 8, after V lost 4 bases and J lost 7 bases.

This clone has just one count. The chain uses TRBV7-9 and TRBJ1-4; a weak D match, TRBD1 (5 bases). The CDR3 runs to 14 residues. Germline V gene data show CDR1 as SEHNR and CDR2 as FQNEAQ (reference sequence). The germline V and J ends were trimmed by 5 bases and 7 bases, with 14 bases remaining between them. The CDR3 sequence is CASSVTATGEKLFF. DNA of the CDR3: TGTGCCAGCAGCGTGACAGCCACGGGTGAAAAACTGTTTTTT.

The rearrangement uses TRBV29-1 and TRBJ2-7; 8 bases are shared with TRBD1. The CDR3 runs 12 residues. CDR1 SQVTM and CDR2 ANQGSEA come from the germline V gene. J was trimmed by 6 bases and V by 4 bases; bases with no gene match: 5. The CDR3 sequence is CSVVGRGLEQYF. The CDR3 DNA reads as TGCAGCGTTGTTGGCAGGGGGCTCGAGCAGTACTTC.

CDR3: CASRGGQFSYEQYF. The CDR3 coding sequence is TGTGCCAGCAGAGGAGGACAGTTCTCCTACGAGCAGTACTTC. J is TRBJ2-7 and V is TRBV2, with D maybe TRBD1 (6 bases). The CDR3 runs 14 residues. In germline, CDR1 is SNHLY, CDR2 FYNNEI. Trimming took off 6 bases at V and 0 bases at J, with 12 bases between the two ends.

This sequence joins TRBV27 and TRBJ2-7; D is possibly TRBD1 (6 bases). Germline-derived CDR1 and CDR2 are MNHEY and SMNVEV (reference sequence). This CDR3 spans 13 amino acids. With 6 bases removed from V and 5 bases from J, the gap between germline ends came to 14 bases. CDR3 in DNA: TGTGCCAGCAGCCTAGCAGGGGTCGACGAGCAGTACTTC. Translated, it gives CASSLAGVDEQYF.

The chain uses TRBV5-1 and TRBJ1-1, with 7 bases that match TRBD1. This CDR3 region has 14 residues. V was clipped by 2 bases and J by 1 base; unmatched bases: 2. The germline gives CDR1 SGHRS, CDR2 YFSETQ. The CDR3 DNA reads TGCGCCAGCAGCTTAGGGGGCTCGAACACTGAAGCTTTCTTT. Its translation: CASSLGGSNTEAFF.

The V call is TRBV14, the J call TRBJ2-1; possible D gene TRBD1, 6 bases. Germline V gene data show CDR1 as SGHDN and CDR2 as FVKESK. The CDR3 loop spans 15 amino acids. V lost 3 bases and J lost 8, with 17 bases in between. As DNA, the CDR3 is TGTGCCAGCAGCCAGAAAATAGGGGGTTACTATGAGCAGTTCTTC. Protein sequence: CASSQKIGGYYEQFF. Filled out from reference TRBV14 and TRBJ2-1, the complete variable domain reads EAGVTQFPSHSVIEKGQTVTLRCDPISGHDNLYWYRRVMGKEIKFLLHFVKESKQDESGMPNNRFLAERTGGTYSTLKVQPAELEDSGVYFCASSQKIGGYYEQFFGPGTRLTVL.

The chain joins TRBV28 to TRBJ1-1, with TRBD1 as a possible D gene (6 bases). Trimming removed 5 bases from V and 4 bases from J, with 14 bases in between. Germline V gene sequence: CDR1 MDHEN, CDR2 SYDVKM. The CDR3 spans 14 residues. The CDR3 loop is CASSKDSPITEAFF. The CDR3 region has the DNA TGTGCCAGCAGTAAGGACAGCCCTATCACTGAAGCTTTCTTT.

The chain joins TRBV28 to TRBJ2-5; D unclear. The CDR3 sequence is 11 residues long. The V and J ends lost 6 bases and 4 bases respectively, with 6 bases between them. Germline CDR1 is MDHEN and CDR2 is SYDVKM. In DNA, the CDR3 is TGTGCCAGCAGATACAGAGAGACCCAGTACTTC. It yields the protein CASRYRETQYF.

The CDR3 protein is CASSMPGGSGGEQFF. CDR3 bases: TGTGCCAGTAGTATGCCTGGCGGGTCCGGGGGGGAGCAGTTCTTC. The V gene is TRBV19, the J gene TRBJ2-1, with 7 bases aligning to TRBD2. The CDR3 contains 15 residues. The V gene end was trimmed by 3 bases and the J gene end by 10 bases; junction bases not matched to a gene: 12. Germline V lookup: CDR1 LNHDA, CDR2 SQIVND (reference sequence).

V is TRBV7-9 and J is TRBJ2-1, with TRBD1 matching 11 bases. In germline, CDR1 is SEHNR, CDR2 FQNEAQ (reference sequence). CDR3 length: 16 amino acids. V was pared by 6 bases and J by 9 bases, with 13 bases of the junction left unmatched. The CDR3 here is CASRSPTGQGAVEQFF. CDR3 nucleotides: TGTGCCAGCAGGTCCCCAACCGGACAGGGGGCGGTTGAGCAGTTCTTC.

This chain links TRBV4-2 with TRBJ2-7; the match to TRBD2 covers 8 bases. There are 16 residues in the CDR3. CDR1 is LGHNA and CDR2 is YNFKEQ in the germline V gene. With V trimmed by 1 base and J by 2 bases, 7 bases remained unmatched. The CDR3 protein is CASSQATEREPYEQYF. The DNA of the CDR3 is TGTGCCAGCAGCCAAGCCACAGAGCGGGAGCCCTACGAGCAGTACTTC.

This clone was observed once. This chain links TRBV15 with TRBJ2-7; no clear D gene. The CDR3 is made up of 15 amino acids. Germline V gene lookup returns CDR1 LNHNV and CDR2 YYDKDF (reference sequence). Between the trimmed V and J ends, which lost 0 bases and 3 bases, there was a span of 12 bases. DNA of the CDR3: TGTGCCACCAGCAGAGATCATGACGGGTTCTACGAGCAGTACTTC. This gives the protein CATSRDHDGFYEQYF.

The rearrangement uses TRBV5-6 and TRBJ2-7; TRBD1 matches at 10 bases. The V gene's germline CDR1 is SGHDT and CDR2 YYEEEE. Unmatched junction bases numbered 2, after V lost 0 bases and J lost 2 bases. The CDR3 totals 15 residues. The CDR3 protein is CASSLGGTGAYEQYF. CDR3 in DNA: TGTGCCAGCAGCTTGGGAGGGACAGGGGCCTACGAGCAGTACTTC.

V and J are TRBV10-1 and TRBJ1-6; D unclear. The germline V gene encodes CDR1 WNHNN and CDR2 SYGVQD (reference sequence). CDR3 length equals 14 residues. The V gene lost 7 bases and the J gene lost 0 bases, with 7 bases spanning the gap. The CDR3 nucleotides read TGCGCCAGCACCTCCAGCTCCTATAATTCACCCCTCCACTTT. Protein sequence: CASTSSSYNSPLHF.

The gene calls are TRBV27 and TRBJ2-1, with TRBD2 as a possible D gene (5 bases). Germline values: CDR1 MNHEY, CDR2 SMNVEV (reference sequence). This CDR3 comprises 15 residues. V was cut by 2 bases and J by 4 bases, with 12 bases left in between. The CDR3 reads CASSLGDGNYNEQFF. The CDR3 bases are TGTGCCAGCAGTTTAGGAGACGGGAATTACAATGAGCAGTTCTTC.

CDR3 region: CASSQDQGEMDGYTF. As DNA, the CDR3 is TGCGCCAGCAGCCAAGACCAGGGTGAGATGGATGGCTACACCTTC. The chain has TRBV4-3 and TRBJ1-2; D may be TRBD1 (5 bases). Trimming took off 0 bases at V and 6 bases at J, with 14 bases between the two ends. Germline CDR1 is LGHNA and CDR2 is YSLEER. CDR3 length: 15 amino acids.

The chain uses TRBV27 and TRBJ2-7; D remains unclear. Germline V gene lookup returns CDR1 MNHEY and CDR2 SMNVEV (reference sequence). Trimming took off 5 bases at V and 0 bases at J, with 14 bases between the two ends. There are 15 residues in the CDR3. CDR3 DNA sequence: TGTGCCAGCAGTCCCCGGCGGAGCCCCTCCTACGAGCAGTACTTC. Translation: CASSPRRSPSYEQYF.

The V and J genes are TRBV4-1 and TRBJ1-2; perhaps TRBD1 as D (6 bases). Germline CDR1 and CDR2: MGHRA and YSYEKL. The CDR3 has 17 residues. V dropped 0 bases and J dropped 4 bases, with 18 bases sitting between them. The chain's CDR3 is CASSQEQRGAQFYGYTF. The CDR3 bases are TGCGCCAGCAGCCAAGAGCAGCGGGGGGCTCAGTTCTATGGCTACACCTTC.

The V and J genes are TRBV4-2 and TRBJ1-5; 9 positions match TRBD1. Germline V CDR1 and CDR2: LGHNA, YNFKEQ. The CDR3 has 15 amino acids. The V gene end was trimmed by 4 bases and the J gene end by 6 bases; junction bases not matched to a gene: 7. Here the CDR3 DNA reads TGTGCCAGCAGCCCCGCCGGGACAGGGCTTCAGCCCCAGCATTTT. Its protein is CASSPAGTGLQPQHF.

V is TRBV19 and J is TRBJ2-3, with 8 bases that match TRBD1. In germline, CDR1 is LNHDA, CDR2 SQIVND (reference sequence). The CDR3 runs 14 residues. V shed 7 bases and J 3 bases; nucleotides not matched to a gene: 6. CDR3 bases: TGTGCCAGTACAGGGGGCTCGGGAACAGATACGCAGTATTTT. Translation gives CASTGGSGTDTQYF.